The sequence of this T cell receptor (beta chain) was determined in a study of T cell responses to AZD1222 COVID-19 vaccine. Study overall: Second-dose schedules of about 4 or about 12 weeks were combined.

In germline, CDR1 is MNHEY, CDR2 SMNVEV (reference sequence). CDR3 size: 15 residues. V lost 5 bases, J lost 5 bases, and 18 bases lay in between. Only in-frame clones appear in the TCRdb table, and some are missing; sequencing was by immunoSEQ multiplex PCR. Among tens of thousands of clones listed, about 92% were seen once. The material sequenced was peripheral blood, taken on day 0 of AZD1222 vaccination. The TCR sequence derives from an adult in good health. The chain combines TRBV27 with TRBJ1-2; D not certain. CDR3: CASSPASVGGYGYTF. The DNA of the CDR3 is TGTGCCAGCAGTCCCGCTTCGGTGGGAGGATATGGCTACACCTTC.